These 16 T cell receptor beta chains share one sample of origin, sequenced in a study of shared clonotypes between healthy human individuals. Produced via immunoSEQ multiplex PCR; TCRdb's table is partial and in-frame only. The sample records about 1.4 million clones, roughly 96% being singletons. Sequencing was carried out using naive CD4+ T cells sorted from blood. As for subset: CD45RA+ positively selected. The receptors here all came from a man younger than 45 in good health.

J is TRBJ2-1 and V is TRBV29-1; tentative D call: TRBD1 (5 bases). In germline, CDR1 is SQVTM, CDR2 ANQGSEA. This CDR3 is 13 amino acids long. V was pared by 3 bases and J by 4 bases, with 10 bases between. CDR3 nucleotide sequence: TGCAGCGTTGACGGGCAGGGTTACAATGAGCAGTTCTTC. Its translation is CSVDGQGYNEQFF.

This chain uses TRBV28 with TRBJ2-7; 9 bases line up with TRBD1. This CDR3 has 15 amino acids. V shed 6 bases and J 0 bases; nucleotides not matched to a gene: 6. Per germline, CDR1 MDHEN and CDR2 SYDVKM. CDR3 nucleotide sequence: TGTGCCAGCAGCCTCCGGGACAGGGTCTCCTACGAGCAGTACTTC. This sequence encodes CASSLRDRVSYEQYF.

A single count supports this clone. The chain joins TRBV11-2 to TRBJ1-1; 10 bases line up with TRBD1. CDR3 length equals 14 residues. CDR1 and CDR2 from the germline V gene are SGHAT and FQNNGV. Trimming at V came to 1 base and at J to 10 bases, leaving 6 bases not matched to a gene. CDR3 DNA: TGTGCCAGCAGCTTAGGGACAGGGGGTCGCGGAGCTTTCTTT. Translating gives CASSLGTGGRGAFF.

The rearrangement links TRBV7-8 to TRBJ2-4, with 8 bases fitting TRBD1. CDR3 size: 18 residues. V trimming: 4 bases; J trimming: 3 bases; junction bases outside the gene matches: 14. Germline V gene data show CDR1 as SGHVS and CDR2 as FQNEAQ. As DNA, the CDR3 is TGTGCCAGCAGCTCAAAGCACAGGGGGTATTATGTCAAAAACATTCAGTACTTC. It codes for CASSSKHRGYYVKNIQYF.

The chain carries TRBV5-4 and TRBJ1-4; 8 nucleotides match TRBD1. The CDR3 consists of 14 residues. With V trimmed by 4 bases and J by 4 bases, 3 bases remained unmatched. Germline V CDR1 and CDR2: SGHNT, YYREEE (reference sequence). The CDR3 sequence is CASSLGQVNEKLFF. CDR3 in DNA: TGTGCCAGCAGCCTGGGACAGGTTAATGAAAAACTGTTTTTT.

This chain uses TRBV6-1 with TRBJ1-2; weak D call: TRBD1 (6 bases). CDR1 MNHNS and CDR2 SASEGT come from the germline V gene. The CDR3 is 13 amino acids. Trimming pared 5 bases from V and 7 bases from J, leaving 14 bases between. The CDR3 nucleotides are TGTGCCAGCAGTTCAACGGACAGTTCTGGCTACACCTTC. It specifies CASSSTDSSGYTF.

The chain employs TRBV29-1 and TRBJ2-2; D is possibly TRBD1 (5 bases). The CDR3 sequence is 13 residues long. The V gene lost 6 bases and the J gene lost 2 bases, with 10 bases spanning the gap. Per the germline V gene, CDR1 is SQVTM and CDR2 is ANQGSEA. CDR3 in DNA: TGCAGCGTGGACACAGATAACACCGGGGAGCTGTTTTTT. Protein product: CSVDTDNTGELFF.

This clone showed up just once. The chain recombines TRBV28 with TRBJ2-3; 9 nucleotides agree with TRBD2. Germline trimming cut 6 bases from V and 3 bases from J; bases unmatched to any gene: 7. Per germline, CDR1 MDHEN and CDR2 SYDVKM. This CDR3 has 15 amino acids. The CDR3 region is CASRVGGRATDTQYF. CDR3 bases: TGTGCCAGCAGGGTAGGCGGGAGGGCGACAGATACGCAGTATTTT. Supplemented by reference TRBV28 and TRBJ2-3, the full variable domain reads DVKVTQSSRYLVKRTGEKVFLECVQDMDHENMFWYRQDPGLGLRLIYFSYDVKMKEKGDIPEGYSVSREKKERFSLILESASTNQTSMYLCASRVGGRATDTQYFGPGTRLTVL.

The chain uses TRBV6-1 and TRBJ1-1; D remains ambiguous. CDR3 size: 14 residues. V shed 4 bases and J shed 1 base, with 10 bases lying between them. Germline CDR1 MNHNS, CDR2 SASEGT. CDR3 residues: CASSARNPNTEAFF. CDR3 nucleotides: TGTGCCAGCAGTGCCAGAAACCCGAACACTGAAGCTTTCTTT.

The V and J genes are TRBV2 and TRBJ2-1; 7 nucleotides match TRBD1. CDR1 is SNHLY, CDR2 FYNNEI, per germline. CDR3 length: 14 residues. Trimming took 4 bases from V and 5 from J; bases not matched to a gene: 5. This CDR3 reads CASSANRGHNEQFF. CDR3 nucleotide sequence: TGTGCCAGCAGTGCAAACAGGGGTCACAATGAGCAGTTCTTC.

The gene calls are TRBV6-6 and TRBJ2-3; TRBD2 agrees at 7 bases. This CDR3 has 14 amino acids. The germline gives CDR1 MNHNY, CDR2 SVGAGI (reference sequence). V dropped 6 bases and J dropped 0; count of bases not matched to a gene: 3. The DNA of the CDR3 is TGTGCCAGCAGGGGGGGAGGGAGCACAGATACGCAGTATTTT. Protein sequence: CASRGGGSTDTQYF.

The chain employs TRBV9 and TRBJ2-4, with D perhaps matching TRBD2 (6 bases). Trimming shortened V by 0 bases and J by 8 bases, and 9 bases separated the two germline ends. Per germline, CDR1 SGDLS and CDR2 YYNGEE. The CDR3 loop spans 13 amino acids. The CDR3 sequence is CASSVEWGDIQYF. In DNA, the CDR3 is TGTGCCAGCAGCGTAGAGTGGGGGGACATTCAGTACTTC.

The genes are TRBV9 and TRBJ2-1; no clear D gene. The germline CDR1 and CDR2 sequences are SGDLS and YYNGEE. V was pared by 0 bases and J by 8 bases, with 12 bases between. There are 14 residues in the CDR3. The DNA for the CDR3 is TGTGCCAGCAGCGTAGGTAACGCTGTTGATGAGCAGTTCTTC. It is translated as CASSVGNAVDEQFF.

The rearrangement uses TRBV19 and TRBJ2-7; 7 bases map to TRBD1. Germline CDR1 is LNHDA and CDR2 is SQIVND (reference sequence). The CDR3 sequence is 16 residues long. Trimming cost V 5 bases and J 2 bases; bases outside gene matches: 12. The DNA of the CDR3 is TGTGCCAGTAGTTCATCCGTGGACAGGCGAACCTACGAGCAGTACTTC. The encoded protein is CASSSSVDRRTYEQYF.

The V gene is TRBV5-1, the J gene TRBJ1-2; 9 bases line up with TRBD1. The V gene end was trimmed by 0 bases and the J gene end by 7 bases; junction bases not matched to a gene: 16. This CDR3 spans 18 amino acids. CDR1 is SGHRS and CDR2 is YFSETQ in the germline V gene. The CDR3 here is CASSLANPGTGYQSGYTF. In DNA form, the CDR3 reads TGCGCCAGCAGCTTGGCCAATCCCGGGACAGGGTACCAGAGTGGCTACACCTTC. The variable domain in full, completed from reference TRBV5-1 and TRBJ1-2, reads KAGVTQTPRYLIKTRGQQVTLSCSPISGHRSVSWYQQTPGQGLQFLFEYFSETQRNKGNFPGRFSGRQFSNSRSEMNVSTLELGDSALYLCASSLANPGTGYQSGYTFGSGTRLTVV.

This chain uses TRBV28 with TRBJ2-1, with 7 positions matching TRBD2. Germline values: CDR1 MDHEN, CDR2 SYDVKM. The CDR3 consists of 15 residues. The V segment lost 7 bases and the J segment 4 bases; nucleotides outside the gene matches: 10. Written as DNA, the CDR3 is TGTGCCAGCATGGGCCGGGACTACTCATACAATGAGCAGTTCTTC. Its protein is CASMGRDYSYNEQFF. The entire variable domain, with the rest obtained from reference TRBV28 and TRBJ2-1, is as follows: DVKVTQSSRYLVKRTGEKVFLECVQDMDHENMFWYRQDPGLGLRLIYFSYDVKMKEKGDIPEGYSVSREKKERFSLILESASTNQTSMYLCASMGRDYSYNEQFFGPGTRLTVL.